The rows below give T cell receptor beta chains drawn from one sample of a study of shared clonotypes between healthy human individuals. Produced via immunoSEQ multiplex PCR; TCRdb's table is partial and in-frame only. The sample yields some 2,100,000 clones, about 94% seen once. The specimen sequenced was naive CD4+ T cells sorted from blood. Receptors were obtained from a man aged 18 to 29 in good health. CDR3s leave out the opening cysteine and the closing phenylalanine or tryptophan. A D gene is named only where the DNA matches it firmly. A clone size is listed for some rows: how often the clone was seen (once, few, many), or a class if it is expanded.

CDR3 protein,D gene,clone size,V gene,CDR3 length
ASSLGLQYEQY,.,.,TRBV7-3,11
ASSYAGMGGSPLH,.,.,TRBV6-6,13
AWSVPRDWAYNEQF,.,.,TRBV30,14
ASSLGRTGVENTEAF,TRBD1,.,TRBV5-1,15
ASSKEYPLH,.,.,TRBV21-1,9
ASSLVEGLSPLH,.,once,TRBV5-5,12
ASSIQLYSNQPQH,.,.,TRBV19,13
ASSRLIGEAQY,.,.,TRBV4-1,11
ASSPRGSLNTGELF,.,.,TRBV5-8,14
ASSLLVGGTYEQY,TRBD2,.,TRBV27,13
ASSPVAASTDTQY,.,.,TRBV7-2,13
ASTLGTPYGYT,.,once,TRBV2,11
AISVGMDNYGYT,.,.,TRBV10-3,12
ASSQGVQETQY,.,.,TRBV4-1,11
ASSVGADHRANVLT,.,.,TRBV9,14
AWSQAVLTDTQY,.,.,TRBV30,12
ASSLRTSGGLHEF,TRBD2,.,TRBV28,13
ASSPPGLADTGELF,TRBD2,.,TRBV7-9,14
ASSLVAGGELF,TRBD2,.,TRBV5-4,11